This TCR beta chain was recovered during a study of blood T cell repertoires in COVID-19 (dated by TCRdb to 2018 to 2021). Regarding the complete study: The collaborator samples originated in the United States, Italy and Spain and spanned the acute and convalescent phases of COVID-19. The prospective study material was composed of cDNA or gDNA derived from T cells, B-cell-depleted T cells, or PBMCs. Where available, HLA class I and class II types were obtained from metadata supplied by the sample provider rather than from assay-based typing. The repertoires were made available in a free public database intended to serve as a resource for research on the immune response to SARS-CoV-2. The sample metadata nearly always contained a de-identified subject ID, COVID-19 status, age in years and sex. The dataset comprised deeply sampled blood TCRbeta repertoires from subjects exposed to, actively infected with, or recovered from COVID-19. Samples were obtained from the ongoing ImmuneRACE study (first 160 participants) and from some 1,200 subjects provided by 6 global collaborators. What the study reported, not specific to this receptor: The amount of clinical and demographic metadata varied by source and participant and was provided uncurated.

Including cysteine and phenylalanine, the CDR3 has 17 amino acids. The read is trimmed to its CDR3 DNA, 51 bases read in frame from base 1. V has 3 bases trimmed and J has 4 bases trimmed; junction bases matching no gene number 9. The germline V gene supplies CDR1 KGHSH and CDR2 LQKENI. The collaborating institutions used their own protocols to collect whole blood in K2EDTA tubes. For TCRbeta analysis, collaborators shipped samples as frozen whole blood, isolated PBMCs, or DNA extracted from either of those sample types. As to this clone: The specificity of this receptor is unknown. No base quality information exists; no much larger clone differs at one position.

TCRbeta CDR3 regions were amplified from genomic DNA by means of the immunoSEQ Assay, a bias-controlled multiplex PCR. As for the original processing: Within the assay, amplification of reference gene primers was used to estimate how many nucleated cells each sample contained. To quantify the absolute abundance of each unique TCRbeta CDR3 rearrangement, sequence reads were collapsed and filtered. For each sample, productive Simpson clonality was calculated as the square root of Simpson's diversity index over productive rearrangements. This is the immuneACCESS table as TCRdb keeps it, with only in-frame sequences that have V and J called. A part of the clones is gone; compared with another copy, unresolved V genes explain less than half, and the rest is unexplained. That table is the source of V, J and clone size, and D and trimming were worked out from the DNA. The sample table records around 94,000 clones; almost 80% of these occur just once. The top ten hold approximately 9.8% of the sample.

The chain uses TRBV18 and TRBJ2-6, with TRBD1 matching 7 junction bases. The sample taken for sequencing was peripheral blood. The receptor's source is a man in his sixties with active or convalescent COVID-19. The nucleotide sequence is given as TGTGCCAGCTCACCGGACAGGCCCCTGAGGGGGGCCAACGTCCTGACTTTC. This is translated as CASSPDRPLRGANVLTF.